This section outlines one T cell receptor beta chain sequence together with its context. Its specific antigen is unknown. No clone much larger than this one lies a single base away; base qualities are absent. The sample belongs to a study of cytomegalovirus exposure and HLA in healthy donors (dated by TCRdb to 2015 to 2018). In the study overall: In an earlier analysis of 450 to 750 of the donors, less than 350 Gb of sequence data and some 100 million unique TCR beta sequences from 150 million to 200 million T cells were reported. To predict cytomegalovirus infection status, the study brought together high-throughput TCR immunosequencing, statistical association of individual TCRs with disease status, and machine learning. Typing coverage varied by locus: roughly 629-640 donors for A, B, C, DRB1 and DQB1; approximately 500 for DQA1; about 600 for DPA1; roughly 450 for DPB1. An early release that covered some 630 HLA-typed donors contained about 300 gigabases of sequencing data and 70 million to 100 million unique TCR sequences. Across about 380 genotyped donors of the cohort, an average of approximately 240,000 unique TCR beta nucleotide sequences per donor were sequenced, and around 19% of those sequences were non-productive. Because of strong linkage in the cohort, five DR-DQ haplotypes were treated as single units for association and clustering. Both class I and class II loci were covered by HLA typing, at four-digit resolution. The aim of the study was to test whether cataloging public T cell receptors could identify signatures of past pathogen exposure. All discovery cohort repertoires had been generated on a single sequencing platform. Of the 398 genotyped donors, about 84% fell in the genetic ancestry cluster associated with self-reported Caucasian donors. In an earlier analysis of roughly 580 of the donors, high-throughput TCR beta sequencing was used to judge whether each TCR beta V gene segment behaved as functional or pseudogenic. In a later genetic analysis, genome-wide SNP genotypes for about 65% of the roughly 700 donors were used, and that subset was treated as a discovery cohort. A later analysis re-analyzed previously published TCR beta repertoires from 500 to 700 donors and added high-resolution HLA genotyping to study TCR occurrence patterns. Rather than drawing on any new phenotypic data, the later analysis identified candidate immune exposures from TCR beta sequences and the way those sequences occurred across donors. The study used immunosequencing to profile the T cell repertoires of several hundred subjects and linked those repertoires to cytomegalovirus serostatus. Along with the 666-subject first cohort, a separate validation cohort of 120 different subjects was used. Donor age, sex, ethnicity and CMV serostatus were collected together with the repertoire data.

The cohort consisted of some 730 healthy bone marrow donors. Cohort members were all nominally healthy when sampled, although unrecorded immune exposures were likely present. The donor tested CMV seropositive, placing the donor among the roughly 300 seropositive members of the cohort. A peripheral blood sample was collected from each donor, and TCR beta sequencing was performed on peripheral blood mononuclear cells. Genomic DNA was extracted from the blood cell samples with the Qiagen DNeasy Blood Extraction Kit. The CDR3 runs 15 amino acids, cysteine and phenylalanine included. Only the CDR3 DNA is retained, 45 bases long and in frame from the first base. Trimming accounts for 4 bases at V and 5 bases at J, while the number of junction bases matched to no gene is 8. According to the germline V gene (reference sequence), CDR1 reads SGHKS and CDR2 reads YYEKEE. The method behind the library was the immunoSEQ multiplex PCR assay. The multiplex PCR relied on a mix of 60 forward primers for TCR Vbeta segments and 13 reverse primers for TCR Jbeta segments. Amplification of the CDR3 region of rearranged TCR beta genes was performed with a multiplex PCR assay on genomic DNA. On the Illumina HiSeq System, the amplified TCR beta libraries were sequenced as 87-base-pair reads. Regarding the original processing steps: A later analysis tallied tens of millions of unique TCR beta chains across the 666 repertoires, and around 9.9 million of those chains were shared by two or more donors. Raw reads were error-corrected and collapsed into unique sequences with a nearest-neighbor algorithm that merged closely related sequences to remove PCR and sequencing errors. Alignment of CDR3 sequences to IMGT reference sequences was used to assign V, D and J gene segments. For a sequence to be retained, a match of at least six nucleotides to both a V gene segment and a J gene segment was required. A rearrangement was called productive if the CDR3 had no stop codons and remained in frame with V and J, and every other rearrangement was called non-productive. CDR3 was defined according to IMGT convention as the region running from the second conserved V-encoded cysteine to the conserved J-encoded phenylalanine. The earlier analysis of about 610 of the donors excluded any sequence lacking an unambiguous match to a single V gene segment. In an earlier analysis of a few hundred of the donors, V segments were called functional above 56.7% productive rearrangements and were called segregating when the between-donor standard deviation exceeded 5%. To diagnose cytomegalovirus status from the catalog of TCR beta chain sequences, a statistical classification framework was built. In a later analysis, V and J genes were assigned by comparing TCR nucleotide sequences against IMGT/GENE-DB human TR gene sequences. A later analysis assigned CDR3 sequences and most-parsimonious VDJ recombination scenarios with the TCRdist pipeline. In a later analysis, every TCR beta chain was defined by the combination of its CDR3 amino acid sequence and its V-gene family, and reads without a unique V-gene family were dropped. To address suspected cross-contamination and a sequencing artifact, a later analysis removed 550 to 750 highly shared, low-generation-probability nucleotide sequences. For each public chain, a later analysis derived a clonal expansion index from normalized ranks of inferred template counts within each repertoire. In a later analysis, generation probabilities were computed with a VDJ recombination model fitted to out-of-frame rearrangements, and the resulting probabilities were checked against IGoR. A later analysis scored TCR-TCR, TCR-HLA and TCR-CMV co-occurrence with hypergeometric tests, applying a repertoire-size bias correction to TCR pairs. A later analysis estimated false discovery rates by permuting HLA or CMV assignments 20 times. In a later analysis, co-occurring TCRs were grouped using DBSCAN, with TCRdist sequence similarity added in when clustering inside HLA-allele-positive subsets. Repertoires with fewer than 30,000 or more than 120,000 public chains, plus five repertoires with anomalous nucleotide sharing, were excluded from co-occurrence clustering. Held by TCRdb, this immuneACCESS table contains in-frame sequences only and omits some clones. Under half of the omission traces to an unresolved V gene where checked; the cause of the rest is unknown. V and J calls and clone size follow that table, whereas D and trimming were derived from the DNA. In all, the sample holds some 120,000 clones, and 82% of those were seen once. Approximately 23% of the sample comes from the top ten.

What the study reported, not specific to this receptor: Compared with the approximately 670-donor mean, donors in an Asian-associated ancestry cluster had fewer N-insertions in productive TCRs, according to a later genetic analysis. A later analysis associated 15,000 to 20,000 TCR beta sequences with specific HLA alleles at a false discovery rate of 0.05. Because counts were too low, around 17 rarely observed V segments, including chromosome 9 orphons, were left out of the earlier analysis of 587 of the donors. In a later genetic analysis, a missense DCLRE1C variant was associated with V-gene and J-gene trimming of TCR beta chains, and the association was replicated in an independent cohort. A group of highly shared sequence variants was considered likely to be a technical artifact of the sequencing pipeline. Because the 87-base-pair reads could not distinguish some IMGT-functional V segments, including TRBV6-2 and TRBV6-3, those segments were excluded. Roughly uniform sequencing depth across donors was assumed in presence/absence analyses, although this assumption may not hold. Because some donors lacked HLA typing at each locus, the association tests relied only on the typed subset. The cohort was sequenced for TCR beta chains only, and without alpha or paired-chain data the features that could be detected were limited. Compared with equally common non-associated chains, HLA-associated TCR beta chains in a later analysis were more clonally expanded and had lower generation probabilities. In both the original and validation cohorts, the classifier was reported to diagnose cytomegalovirus status with high specificity and sensitivity. In an earlier analysis of some 500 of the donors, most TCR beta V segments were observed in productive rearrangements about 90% or about 30% of the time, broadly matching IMGT annotations. A further reported finding was that TCR beta sequences accurately predicted the HLA-A and HLA-B alleles for most subjects in the first cohort. Several of the top co-occurrence clusters appeared to be linked to parvovirus B19, influenza, CMV and Epstein-Barr virus, according to a later analysis. In vitro tests confirmed that a few of the cytomegalovirus-associated TCR beta chains recognize cytomegalovirus antigens. A later analysis found that most CMV-associated TCR beta chains appeared HLA-restricted, with HLA associations seemingly driven largely by CMV exposure. Correlated functional status among segregating V segments might reflect linkage disequilibrium, but an unknown experimental factor could not be ruled out. According to the authors, the approach could potentially be generalized to other disease states and immunological phenotypes. Most TCR sequences were seen in very few donors, while some public TCRs were found in many individuals. A later analysis found that TCR association rates varied across HLA loci, with DRB1 alleles showing the most associated TCRs and HLA-C alleles the fewest. Strong co-occurrence of HLA alleles, especially DR and DQ, made assigning TCR associations to individual alleles difficult. A total of some 180 TCR beta chains were listed by the study as associated with cytomegalovirus. CMV serostatus was the only immune exposure information available for the cohort.

This clonotype originated in a young man in good health and CMV-seropositive. The source material was PBMCs. The chain couples TRBV5-5 to TRBJ2-5, and 10 junction bases match TRBD1. At the DNA level, the sequence is TGTGCCAGCAGCGCCGGGACAGGGGTGGGGGAGACCCAGTACTTC. It translates as CASSAGTGVGETQYF. Outside the CDR3, residues come from the reference TRBV5-5 and TRBJ2-5 proteins, so the full variable domain is: DAGVTQSPTHLIKTRGQQVTLRCSPISGHKSVSWYQQVLGQGPQFIFQYYEKEERGRGNFPDRFSARQFPNYSSELNVNALLLGDSALYLCASSAGTGVGETQYFGPGTRLLVL.